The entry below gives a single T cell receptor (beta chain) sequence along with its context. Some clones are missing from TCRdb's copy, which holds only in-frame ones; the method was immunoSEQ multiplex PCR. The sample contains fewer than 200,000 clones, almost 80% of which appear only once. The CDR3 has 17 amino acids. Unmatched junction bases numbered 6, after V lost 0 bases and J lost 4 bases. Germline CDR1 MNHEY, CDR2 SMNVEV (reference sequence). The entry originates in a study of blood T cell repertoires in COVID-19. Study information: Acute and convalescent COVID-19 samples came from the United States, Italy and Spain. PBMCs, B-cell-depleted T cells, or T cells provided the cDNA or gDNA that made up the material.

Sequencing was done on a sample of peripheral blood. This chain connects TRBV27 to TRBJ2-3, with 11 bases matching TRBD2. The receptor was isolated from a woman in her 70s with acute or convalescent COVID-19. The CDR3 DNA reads TGTGCCAGCAGTTTATCCTCGACTAGCGGGAAATCAGATACGCAGTATTTT. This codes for CASSLSSTSGKSDTQYF.